This TCR beta chain was identified in a study of control samples from healthy donors and cancer patients (dated by TCRdb to the early 2020s). Libraries were constructed by the immunoSEQ multiplex PCR assay. TCRdb limited this immuneACCESS table to in-frame rearrangements with V and J called. A share of clones is missing; checked studies link under half to unresolved V genes, and the rest is unexplained. Counted in this sample were about 100,000 clones; roughly 89% of them appeared once. Approximately 7.8% of the sample is taken by the ten largest. Via the germline V gene (reference sequence), CDR1 is LNHDA and CDR2 SQIVND. At the junction V is shortened by 5 bases and J by 1 base; bases outside the gene matches: 15. The CDR3 contains 20 residues, cysteine and phenylalanine counted. Of all the DNA, just the CDR3 is kept, 60 bases in frame from base 1. As for this clone: Its binding antigen is unknown. Base-call qualities are not available, and no considerably larger clone is one nucleotide away.

The source of this sequence is a man aged 25-45 years in good health. The chain is made from TRBV19 and TRBJ2-3, with 13 bases in between that match TRBD2. Sequenced: blood. The CDR3 reads CASSPGLAGVWERGTDTQYF. The bases read TGTGCCAGTAGTCCCGGACTAGCGGGAGTTTGGGAAAGGGGCACAGATACGCAGTATTTT.